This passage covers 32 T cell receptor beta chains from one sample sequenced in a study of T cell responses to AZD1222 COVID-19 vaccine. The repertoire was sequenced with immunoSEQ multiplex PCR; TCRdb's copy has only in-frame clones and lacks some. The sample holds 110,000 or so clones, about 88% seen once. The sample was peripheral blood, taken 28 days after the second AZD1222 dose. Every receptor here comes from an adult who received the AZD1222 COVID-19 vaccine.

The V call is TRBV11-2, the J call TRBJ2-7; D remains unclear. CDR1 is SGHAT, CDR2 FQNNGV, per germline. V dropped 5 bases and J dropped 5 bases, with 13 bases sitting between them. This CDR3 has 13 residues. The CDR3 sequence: CASSHVGSDEQYF. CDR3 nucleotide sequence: TGTGCCAGCAGCCACGTAGGATCGGACGAGCAGTACTTC.

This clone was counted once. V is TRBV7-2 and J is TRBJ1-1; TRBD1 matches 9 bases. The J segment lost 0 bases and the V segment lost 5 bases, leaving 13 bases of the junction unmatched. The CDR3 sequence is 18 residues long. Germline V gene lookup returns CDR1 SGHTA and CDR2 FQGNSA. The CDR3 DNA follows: TGTGCCAGCAGCCACGGACAGGGGTTGACTATAATGAACACTGAAGCTTTCTTT. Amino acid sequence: CASSHGQGLTIMNTEAFF.

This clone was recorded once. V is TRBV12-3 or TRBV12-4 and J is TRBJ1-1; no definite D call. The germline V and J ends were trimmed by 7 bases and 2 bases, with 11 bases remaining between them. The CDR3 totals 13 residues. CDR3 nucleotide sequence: TGTGCCAGCAAGATGACGCGAAACACTGAAGCTTTCTTT. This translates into CASKMTRNTEAFF.

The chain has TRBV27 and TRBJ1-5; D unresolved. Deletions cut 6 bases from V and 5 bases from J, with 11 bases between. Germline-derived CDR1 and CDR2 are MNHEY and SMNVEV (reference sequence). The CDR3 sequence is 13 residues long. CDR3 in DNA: TGTGCCAGCAGACCCCGCGGGTATCAGCCCCAGCATTTT. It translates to CASRPRGYQPQHF.

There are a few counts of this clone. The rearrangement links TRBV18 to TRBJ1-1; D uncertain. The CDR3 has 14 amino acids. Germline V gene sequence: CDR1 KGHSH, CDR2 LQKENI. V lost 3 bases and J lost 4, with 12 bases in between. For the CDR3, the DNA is TGTGCCAGCTCACCCCCCGGACGTGTCACTGAAGCTTTCTTT. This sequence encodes CASSPPGRVTEAFF.

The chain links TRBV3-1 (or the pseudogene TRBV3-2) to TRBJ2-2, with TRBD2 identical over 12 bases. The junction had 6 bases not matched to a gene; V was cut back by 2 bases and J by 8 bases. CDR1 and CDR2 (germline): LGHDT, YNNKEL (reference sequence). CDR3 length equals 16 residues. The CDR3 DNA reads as TGTGCCAGCAGCCAACATTCTAGCGGGGGGGCGGGGGAGCTGTTTTTT. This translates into CASSQHSSGGAGELFF.

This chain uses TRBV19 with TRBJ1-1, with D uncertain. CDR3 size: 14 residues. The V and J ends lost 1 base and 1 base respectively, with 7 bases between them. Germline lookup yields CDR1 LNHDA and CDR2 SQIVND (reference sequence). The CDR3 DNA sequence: TGTGCCAGTAGTATAGTTCTCCGGAACACTGAAGCTTTCTTT. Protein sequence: CASSIVLRNTEAFF.

CDR3 sequence (DNA): TGCAGCGTTGTTACAGTCCACGAGCAGTACTTC. Translated, it gives CSVVTVHEQYF. The rearrangement links TRBV29-1 to TRBJ2-7; D not certain. V shed 4 bases and J shed 5 bases, with 9 bases lying between them. The germline V gene has CDR1 SQVTM and CDR2 ANQGSEA. This CDR3 spans 11 amino acids.

CDR3 in amino acids: CASSGGTVASTF. The DNA of the CDR3 is TGTGCCAGCAGTGGGGGGACAGTGGCTAGCACCTTC. The chain couples TRBV28 to TRBJ1-2, with 7 bases lining up with TRBD1. The CDR3 is made up of 12 amino acids. Germline V gene sequence: CDR1 MDHEN, CDR2 SYDVKM. V shed 5 bases, J shed 13 bases, and the junction held 10 bases outside the gene matches.

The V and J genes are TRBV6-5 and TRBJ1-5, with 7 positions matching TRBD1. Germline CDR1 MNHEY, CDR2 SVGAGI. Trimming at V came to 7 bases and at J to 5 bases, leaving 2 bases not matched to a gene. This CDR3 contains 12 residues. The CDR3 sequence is CASTTGDQPQHF. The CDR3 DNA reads TGTGCCAGCACCACAGGGGATCAGCCCCAGCATTTT.

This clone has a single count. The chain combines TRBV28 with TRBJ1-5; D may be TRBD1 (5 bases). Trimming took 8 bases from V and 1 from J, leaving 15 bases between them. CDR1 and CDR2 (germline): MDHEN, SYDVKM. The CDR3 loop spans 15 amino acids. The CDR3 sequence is CASWSQGVSNQPQHF. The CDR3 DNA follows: TGTGCCAGCTGGTCTCAGGGTGTGAGCAATCAGCCCCAGCATTTT.

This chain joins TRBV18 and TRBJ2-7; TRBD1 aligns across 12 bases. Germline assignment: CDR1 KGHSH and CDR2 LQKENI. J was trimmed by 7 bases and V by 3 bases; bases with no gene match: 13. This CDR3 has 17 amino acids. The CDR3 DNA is TGTGCCAGCTCACCTCAGACGTCCGGGACAGGGGGCTCGGAGCAGTACTTC. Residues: CASSPQTSGTGGSEQYF.

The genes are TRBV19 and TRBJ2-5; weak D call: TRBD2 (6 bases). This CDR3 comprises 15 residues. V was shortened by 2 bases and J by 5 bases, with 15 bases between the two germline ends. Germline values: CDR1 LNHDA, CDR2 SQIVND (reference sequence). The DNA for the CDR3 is TGTGCCAGTAGTATAAAGCCAGGGAGGTTTGAGACCCAGTACTTC. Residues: CASSIKPGRFETQYF. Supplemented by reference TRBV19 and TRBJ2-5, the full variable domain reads DGGITQSPKYLFRKEGQNVTLSCEQNLNHDAMYWYRQDPGQGLRLIYYSQIVNDFQKGDIAEGYSVSREKKESFPLTVTSAQKNPTAFYLCASSIKPGRFETQYFGPGTRLLVL.

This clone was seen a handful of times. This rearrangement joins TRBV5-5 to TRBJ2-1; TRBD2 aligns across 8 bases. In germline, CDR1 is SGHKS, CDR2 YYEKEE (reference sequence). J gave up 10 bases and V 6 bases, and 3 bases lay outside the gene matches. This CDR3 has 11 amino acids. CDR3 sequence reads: CASITGGEQFF. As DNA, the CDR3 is TGTGCCAGCATCACGGGAGGGGAGCAGTTCTTC. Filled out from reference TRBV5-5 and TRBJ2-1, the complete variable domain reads DAGVTQSPTHLIKTRGQQVTLRCSPISGHKSVSWYQQVLGQGPQFIFQYYEKEERGRGNFPDRFSARQFPNYSSELNVNALLLGDSALYLCASITGGEQFFGPGTRLTVL.

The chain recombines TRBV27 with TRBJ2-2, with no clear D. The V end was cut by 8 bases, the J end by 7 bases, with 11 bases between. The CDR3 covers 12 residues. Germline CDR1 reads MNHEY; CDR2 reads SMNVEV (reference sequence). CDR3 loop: CASRQNFGELFF. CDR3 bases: TGTGCCAGCCGTCAAAATTTCGGGGAGCTGTTTTTT.

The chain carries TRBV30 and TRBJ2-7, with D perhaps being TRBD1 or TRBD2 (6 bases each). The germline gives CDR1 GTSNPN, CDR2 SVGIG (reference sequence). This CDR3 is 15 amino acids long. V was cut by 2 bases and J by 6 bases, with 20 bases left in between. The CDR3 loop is CAWSRRGAGFGEQYF. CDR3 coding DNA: TGTGCCTGGAGTCGGAGGGGGGCCGGGTTTGGCGAGCAGTACTTC.

CDR3 amino acids: CAWSALGLSQPQHF. CDR3 DNA sequence: TGTGCCTGGAGCGCTCTGGGACTCAGCCAGCCCCAGCATTTT. The chain links TRBV30 to TRBJ1-5, with D tentatively TRBD1 (5 bases). Germline values: CDR1 GTSNPN, CDR2 SVGIG (reference sequence). This CDR3 has 14 residues. The germline V and J ends were trimmed by 3 bases and 7 bases, with 16 bases remaining between them.

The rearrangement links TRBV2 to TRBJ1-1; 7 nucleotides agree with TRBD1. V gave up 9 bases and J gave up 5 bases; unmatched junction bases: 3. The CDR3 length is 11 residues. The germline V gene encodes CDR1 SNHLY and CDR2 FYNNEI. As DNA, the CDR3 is TGTGCCAGTCAGGGGGGGACTGAAGCTTTCTTT. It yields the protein CASQGGTEAFF.

The CDR3 DNA follows: TGCGCCAGCAGGAGGTATTCTTTGAGCACAGATACGCAGTATTTT. Amino acids: CASRRYSLSTDTQYF. The chain joins TRBV4-3 to TRBJ2-3; no firm D call. V was cut by 6 bases and J by 0 bases, with 13 bases left in between. CDR1 is LGHNA, CDR2 YSLEER, per germline. CDR3 length: 15 residues.

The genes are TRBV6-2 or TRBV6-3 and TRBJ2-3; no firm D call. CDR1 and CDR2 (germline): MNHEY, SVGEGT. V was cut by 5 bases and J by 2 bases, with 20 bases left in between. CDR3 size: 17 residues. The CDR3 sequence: CASSRQRLTRFTDTQYF. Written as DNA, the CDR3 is TGTGCCAGCAGTCGCCAACGCCTTACTCGATTCACAGATACGCAGTATTTT.

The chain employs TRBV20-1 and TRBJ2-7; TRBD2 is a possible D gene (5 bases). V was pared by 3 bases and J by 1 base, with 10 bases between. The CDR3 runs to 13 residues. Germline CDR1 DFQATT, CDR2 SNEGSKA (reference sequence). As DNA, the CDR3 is TGCAGTGCTAGTCGAAGCGGATCCTACGAGCAGTACTTC. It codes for CSASRSGSYEQYF.

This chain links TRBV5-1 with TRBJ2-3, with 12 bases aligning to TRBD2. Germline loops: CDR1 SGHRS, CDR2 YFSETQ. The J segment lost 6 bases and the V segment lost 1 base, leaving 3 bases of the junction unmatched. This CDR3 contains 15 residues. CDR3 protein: CASSLTSGGSDTQYF. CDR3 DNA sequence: TGCGCCAGCAGCTTGACTAGCGGGGGGTCGGATACGCAGTATTTT.

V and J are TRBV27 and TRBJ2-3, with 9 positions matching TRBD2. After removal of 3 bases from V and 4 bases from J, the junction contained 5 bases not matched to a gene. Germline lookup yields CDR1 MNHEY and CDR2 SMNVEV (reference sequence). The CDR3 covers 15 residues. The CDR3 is CASSFGGGGPDTQYF. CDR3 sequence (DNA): TGTGCCAGCAGTTTTGGCGGGGGGGGCCCAGATACGCAGTATTTT.

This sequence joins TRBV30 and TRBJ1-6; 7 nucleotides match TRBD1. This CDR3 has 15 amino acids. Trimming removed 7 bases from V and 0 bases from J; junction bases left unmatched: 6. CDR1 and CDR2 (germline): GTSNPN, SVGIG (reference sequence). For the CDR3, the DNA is TGTGCCTCACAGGGGACCCTCTCCTATAATTCACCCCTCCACTTT. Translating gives CASQGTLSYNSPLHF.

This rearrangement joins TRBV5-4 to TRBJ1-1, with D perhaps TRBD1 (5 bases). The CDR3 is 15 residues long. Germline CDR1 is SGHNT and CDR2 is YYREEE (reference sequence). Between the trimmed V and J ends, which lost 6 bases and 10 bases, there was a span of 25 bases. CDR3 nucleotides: TGTGCCAGCAATCTGATCGCTGGGGCACCATGGTTAGCTTTCTTT. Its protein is CASNLIAGAPWLAFF.

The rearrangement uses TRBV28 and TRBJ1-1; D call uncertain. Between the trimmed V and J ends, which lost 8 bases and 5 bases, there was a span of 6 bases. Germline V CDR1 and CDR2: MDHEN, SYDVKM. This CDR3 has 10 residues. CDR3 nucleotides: TGTGCCAGCCGGGAAACTGAAGCTTTCTTT. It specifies CASRETEAFF. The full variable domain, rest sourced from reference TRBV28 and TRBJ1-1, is DVKVTQSSRYLVKRTGEKVFLECVQDMDHENMFWYRQDPGLGLRLIYFSYDVKMKEKGDIPEGYSVSREKKERFSLILESASTNQTSMYLCASRETEAFFGQGTRLTVV.

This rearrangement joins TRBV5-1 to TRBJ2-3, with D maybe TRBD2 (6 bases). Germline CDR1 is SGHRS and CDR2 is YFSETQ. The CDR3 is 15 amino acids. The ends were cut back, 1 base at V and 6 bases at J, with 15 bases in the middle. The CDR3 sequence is CASSLSGDLPDTQYF. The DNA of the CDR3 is TGCGCCAGCAGCTTGTCGGGGGACCTCCCGGATACGCAGTATTTT.

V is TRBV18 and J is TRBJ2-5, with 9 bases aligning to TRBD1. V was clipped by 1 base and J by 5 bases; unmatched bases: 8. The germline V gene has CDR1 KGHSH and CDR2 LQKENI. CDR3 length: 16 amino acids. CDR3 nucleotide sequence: TGTGCCAGCTCACCACTATACAGGGGGCGCGGGGAGACCCAGTACTTC. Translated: CASSPLYRGRGETQYF.

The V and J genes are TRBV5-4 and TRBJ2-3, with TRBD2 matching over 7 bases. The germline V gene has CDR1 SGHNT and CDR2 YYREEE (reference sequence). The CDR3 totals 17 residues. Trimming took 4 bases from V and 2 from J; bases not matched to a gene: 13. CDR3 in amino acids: CASSPRRGGSFTDTQYF. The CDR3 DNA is TGTGCCAGCAGCCCAAGACGTGGCGGGAGCTTCACAGATACGCAGTATTTT.

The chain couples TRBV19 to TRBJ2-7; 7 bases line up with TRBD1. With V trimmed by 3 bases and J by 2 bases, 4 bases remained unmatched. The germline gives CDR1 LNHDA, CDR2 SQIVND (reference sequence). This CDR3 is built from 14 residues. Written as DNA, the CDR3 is TGTGCCAGTAGTATCAGGGACAGAACCTACGAGCAGTACTTC. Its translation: CASSIRDRTYEQYF. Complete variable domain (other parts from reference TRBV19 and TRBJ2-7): DGGITQSPKYLFRKEGQNVTLSCEQNLNHDAMYWYRQDPGQGLRLIYYSQIVNDFQKGDIAEGYSVSREKKESFPLTVTSAQKNPTAFYLCASSIRDRTYEQYFGPGTRLTVT.

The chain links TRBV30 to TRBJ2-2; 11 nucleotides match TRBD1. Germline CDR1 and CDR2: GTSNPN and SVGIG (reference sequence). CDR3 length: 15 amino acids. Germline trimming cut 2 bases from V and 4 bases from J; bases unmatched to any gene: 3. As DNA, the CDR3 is TGTGCCTGGAGTACGGGACAGGGGGTCACCGGGGAGCTGTTTTTT. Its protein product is CAWSTGQGVTGELFF. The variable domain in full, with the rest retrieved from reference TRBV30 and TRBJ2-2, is SQTIHQWPATLVQPVGSPLSLECTVEGTSNPNLYWYRQAAGRGLQLLFYSVGIGQISSEVPQNLSASRPQDRQFILSSKKLLLSDSGFYLCAWSTGQGVTGELFFGEGSRLTVL.

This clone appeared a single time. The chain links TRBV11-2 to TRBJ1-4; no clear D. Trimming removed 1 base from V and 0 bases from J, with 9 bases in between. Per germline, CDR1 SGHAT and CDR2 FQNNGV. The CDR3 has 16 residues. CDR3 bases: TGTGCCAGCAGCTTAGTTTTCGCCTCAACTAATGAAAAACTGTTTTTT. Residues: CASSLVFASTNEKLFF.